The clone carrying this TCR beta chain was found many times. The ends were cut back, 1 base at V and 2 bases at J, with 9 bases in the middle. CDR3 size: 14 residues. These data come from a study of read filtering for tumor transcriptome and immune sequencing. In the study overall: Among patients, approximately 17 were male and around 15 female, aged about 45 to 85 (mean about 71). Transcriptome libraries were built from DNase-treated RNA.

The library was built from 400 ng RNA with molecular barcoded adaptors for alpha/delta and beta/gamma chains. TCRdb reprocessed the reads via MiXCR and lists one record per CDR3 protein. The sample lists 35,000 to 40,000 distinct CDR3 sequences; roughly an eighth were seen once. At the time of active disease, bone marrow was collected from every patient. This receptor was identified in a donor at least 40 years old with multiple myeloma. This chain uses TRBV12-3 or TRBV12-4 with TRBJ2-7; D is unresolved. What was sequenced was a population of CD138-negative cells sorted from bone marrow. CDR3 DNA sequence: TGTGCCAGCAGTTTAGGACTGGGCCCCTACGAGCAGTACTTC. Its translation: CASSLGLGPYEQYF.